The 6 T cell receptor beta chains below were found in one sample sequenced in a study of OX40 agonist ivuxolimab in advanced cancers. Sequencing used immunoSEQ multiplex PCR; TCRdb keeps in-frame clones, though not all of them. This sample yields around 74,000 clones, of which over 85% are seen a single time; around 2.5% belongs to the top ten. Sequenced here: CD4+ or CD8+ T cells sorted from blood, sampled in a trial of the OX40 agonist ivuxolimab. These receptors all stem from an adult with an advanced solid tumor such as melanoma, head and neck, liver or kidney cancer.

This chain connects TRBV18 to TRBJ1-2; D possibly corresponds to TRBD1 (5 bases). V shed 3 bases and J shed 2 bases, with 7 bases lying between them. The CDR3 is made up of 13 amino acids. Germline V CDR1 and CDR2: KGHSH, LQKENI. The CDR3 here is CASSPQGNYGYTF. CDR3 coding DNA: TGTGCCAGCTCACCGCAGGGAAACTATGGCTACACCTTC.

In its sample, this clone was seen once. This chain links TRBV18 with TRBJ1-2; D perhaps matches TRBD1 (5 bases). CDR3 length equals 14 residues. Germline CDR1 reads KGHSH; CDR2 reads LQKENI. Trimming left V 0 bases short and J 7 bases short, with 12 bases between. CDR3 DNA: TGTGCCAGCTCACCACCTACGGGGGGTAGTGGCTACACCTTC. As protein: CASSPPTGGSGYTF.

The gene calls are TRBV7-9 and TRBJ2-3; a weak D match, TRBD2 (7 bases). V lost 5 bases, J lost 0 bases, and 12 bases lay in between. This CDR3 contains 15 residues. CDR1 and CDR2 from the germline V gene are SEHNR and FQNEAQ (reference sequence). CDR3 in DNA: TGTGCCAGCAGCGTGGGGGGGCTTAGCACAGATACGCAGTATTTT. Translating it yields CASSVGGLSTDTQYF.

This clone has just one count. V gene TRBV5-4 combines with J gene TRBJ2-1; 8 bases line up with TRBD2. This CDR3 region has 15 residues. V dropped 4 bases and J dropped 2; count of bases not matched to a gene: 5. Germline V gene lookup returns CDR1 SGHNT and CDR2 YYREEE (reference sequence). In nucleotides, the CDR3 is TGTGCCAGCAGCACCACTAGCGGACCCTACAATGAGCAGTTCTTC. This encodes CASSTTSGPYNEQFF.

V is TRBV6-5 and J is TRBJ1-5; D not resolved. CDR3 size: 12 residues. CDR1 is MNHEY and CDR2 is SVGAGI in the germline V gene. V was shortened by 7 bases and J by 0 bases, with 4 bases between the two germline ends. The CDR3 here is CASKNSNQPQHF. For the CDR3, the DNA is TGTGCCAGCAAGAATAGCAATCAGCCCCAGCATTTT.

This clone was observed a few times. This chain joins TRBV7-9 and TRBJ1-1, with D unresolved. The CDR3 runs 11 residues. The ends were cut back, 5 bases at V and 10 bases at J, with 11 bases in the middle. The germline V gene encodes CDR1 SEHNR and CDR2 FQNEAQ (reference sequence). Here the CDR3 reads CASSPGSGAFF. DNA of the CDR3: TGTGCCAGCAGCCCCGGGTCCGGAGCTTTCTTT.